This T cell receptor (beta chain) comes out of a study of metastatic and nonmetastatic thyroid tumors. Background on the study: Repertoires of blood and of tissue (tumor or nodule) from malignant and benign thyroid patients were compared.

Through MiXCR, TCRdb re-clonotyped the PCR reads. The sample includes under 55,000 clones, roughly a sixth seen only once; the top ten take just under 3%. This CDR3 has 14 amino acids. The V end lost 5 bases, the J end lost 3 bases, and 14 bases lay between the germline ends. CDR1 is SEHNR and CDR2 is FQNEAQ in the germline V gene (reference sequence). This clone was seen ten or more times. All patients were untreated before thyroid surgery. The receptor was isolated from a female donor with papillary thyroid cancer or a benign thyroid nodule (not recorded which). Some clones in this sample may be carry-over from other donors' samples. The specimen was blood. The chain combines TRBV7-9 with TRBJ2-7; D is possibly TRBD1 or TRBD2 (5 bases each). CDR3 sequence reads: CASSLTGPSYEQYF. The CDR3 DNA sequence: TGTGCCAGCAGCCTTACGGGACCCAGCTACGAGCAGTACTTC.